This entry is about one T cell receptor (beta chain). Its target is unknown. The CDR3 has 15 residues. Per germline, CDR1 MGHRA and CDR2 YSYEKL. The V gene end was trimmed by 6 bases and the J gene end by 2 bases; junction bases not matched to a gene: 9. These data belong to a study of cytomegalovirus exposure and HLA in healthy donors. General observations from the study: Specificity of a few CMV-associated chains for CMV antigens was verified in vitro. Within the approximately 130 validation repertoires, first-cohort TCR clusters tended to co-occur, according to a later analysis. TCR beta chains numbering roughly 150 were designated cytomegalovirus-associated.

Sequencing was performed with immunoSEQ multiplex PCR; in TCRdb, only in-frame clones are kept and a portion is missing. The sample has 200,000 or so clones, roughly 88% seen once. While the first cohort had 600 to 800 subjects, the donors belonged to the separate validation cohort of over a hundred subjects. This sequence was found in a woman aged 25 to 39 in good health and CMV-seropositive. This chain joins TRBV4-1 and TRBJ2-5, with 7 bases matching TRBD1. Material for sequencing was PBMCs. CDR3 loop: CASSLASGQQETQYF. The CDR3 coding sequence is TGCGCCAGCAGTCTCGCTTCGGGACAGCAAGAGACCCAGTACTTC.